The T cell receptor (beta chain) under discussion was sequenced for a study of T cell responses to AZD1222 COVID-19 vaccine. With regard to this clone: What it recognizes is unknown.

The data were produced by immunoSEQ multiplex PCR, yet TCRdb's version contains in-frame clones alone and is incomplete. The profile shows fewer than 100,000 clones, roughly nine tenths of them singletons. Trimming took 7 bases from V and 7 from J, leaving 9 bases between them. This CDR3 spans 10 amino acids. From germline, CDR1 is SQVTM and CDR2 ANQGSEA. General study findings and limits: Nearly half of spike-specific TCRs reportedly target variant regions that are unmutated in the B.1.351 and B.1.1.7 variants. The breadth and depth of Spike-specific TCRs increased once two AZD1222 doses had been given. Among AZD1222 vaccinees, only 5 to 7 were seropositive at baseline. Across spike, vaccine-associated CD4 TCRs were found, dominant at 160-218 and 743-854.

The chain joins TRBV29-1 to TRBJ2-3; D is ambiguous. The sample consisted of peripheral blood, taken 28 days after the second AZD1222 dose. The source of this sequence is an adult who received the AZD1222 COVID-19 vaccine. The CDR3 protein is CSDRINTQYF. CDR3 coding DNA: TGCAGCGACCGAATTAATACGCAGTATTTT.